These T cell receptor beta chains were read from a single sample in a study of beta chain features in type 1 diabetes. Method: immunoSEQ multiplex PCR; TCRdb's copy keeps in-frame clones and lacks some. The sample lists about 410,000 clones; approximately 15% were seen once. Source material: naive CD4+ T cells from blood. These receptor sequences come from a man aged 25 to 40 in good health. CDR3s include the opening cysteine and the closing phenylalanine or tryptophan. A D gene is named only where the DNA matches it firmly. Only some rows state a clone size, as once, few, many or a class for expanded clones.

j_call d_call clone_size v_call cdr3_aa cdr3_nt
TRBJ2-3 TRBD2 few TRBV6-5 CASSSLAASTDTQYF TGTGCCAGCAGCTCACTAGCGGCTAGCACAGATACGCAGTATTTT
TRBJ2-3 TRBD1 few TRBV9 CASSAGTAPDTQYF TGTGCCAGCAGCGCCGGGACAGCCCCAGATACGCAGTATTTT
TRBJ1-4 . few TRBV7-4 CASSLYGYWGTNEKLFF TGTGCCAGCAGCTTATATGGATACTGGGGGACTAATGAAAAACTGTTTTTT
TRBJ1-2 . few TRBV14 CASSQQSHYGYTF TGTGCCAGCAGCCAACAGAGTCACTATGGCTACACCTTC
TRBJ2-1 . . TRBV5-4 CASSPLGAEQFF TGTGCCAGCAGTCCTCTAGGTGCTGAGCAGTTCTTC
TRBJ1-2 . few TRBV27 CASSIGSPNYGYTF TGTGCCAGCAGTATAGGGAGTCCTAACTATGGCTACACCTTC
TRBJ2-2 . . TRBV4-3 CASSQDDRTGELFF TGCGCCAGCAGCCAAGATGACAGGACCGGGGAGCTGTTTTTT
TRBJ1-1 . . TRBV30 CAWSLTGRWAEAFF TGTGCCTGGAGTCTGACCGGCCGGTGGGCTGAAGCTTTCTTT
TRBJ2-3 TRBD2 . TRBV7-2 CASSLVPAGGVDTQYF TGTGCCAGCAGCTTAGTCCCAGCGGGAGGAGTAGATACGCAGTATTTT
TRBJ2-5 . few TRBV25-1 CASGWTEETQYF TGTGCCAGCGGCTGGACAGAAGAGACCCAGTACTTC
TRBJ2-5 . few TRBV9 CASSVGVLQETQYF TGTGCCAGCAGCGTAGGAGTCCTTCAAGAGACCCAGTACTTC
TRBJ2-6 TRBD1 few TRBV5-6 CASSPGTGSVILGANVLTF TGTGCCAGCAGCCCGGGGACAGGGTCAGTGATTCTTGGGGCCAACGTCCTGACTTTC
TRBJ2-5 TRBD2 few TRBV7-9 CASSPRGGRETQYF TGTGCCAGCAGCCCTCGCGGGGGGCGGGAGACCCAGTACTTC
TRBJ2-5 TRBD2 . TRBV18 CASSPELAAYQETQYF TGTGCCAGCTCACCAGAGCTAGCGGCGTACCAAGAGACCCAGTACTTC
TRBJ2-3 TRBD2 . TRBV7-2 CASSTTSGGADTQYF TGTGCCAGCAGCACCACTAGCGGGGGGGCAGATACGCAGTATTTT
TRBJ2-5 TRBD1 few TRBV14 CASSQSPGTAMKTQYF TGTGCCAGCAGCCAATCTCCCGGGACAGCCATGAAGACCCAGTACTTC
TRBJ2-3 TRBD2 . TRBV19 CASSLMGSSGSITDTQYF TGTGCCAGTAGTCTGATGGGGAGTAGCGGGAGTATCACAGATACGCAGTATTTT
TRBJ2-1 TRBD1 . TRBV10-3 CAISTTGHYEQFF TGTGCCATCAGTACGACAGGGCACTATGAGCAGTTCTTC
TRBJ1-2 . few TRBV19 CASSKAAGYGYTF TGTGCCAGTAGTAAGGCCGCCGGCTATGGCTACACCTTC
TRBJ2-1 . . TRBV5-1 CASNQGYNEQFF TGCGCCAGTAATCAAGGATACAATGAGCAGTTCTTC
TRBJ2-5 TRBD2 . TRBV7-2 CASSPPGLGARETQYF TGTGCCAGCAGCCCACCGGGACTAGGGGCTCGAGAGACCCAGTACTTC
TRBJ1-2 . . TRBV7-2 CASSPSGFGGYTF TGTGCCAGCAGCCCCTCAGGGTTTGGGGGCTACACCTTC
TRBJ2-1 . . TRBV7-9 CALTGPQFF TGTGCCCTGACCGGGCCGCAGTTCTTC
TRBJ1-2 . few TRBV5-1 CASSLSDSGGYTF TGCGCCAGCAGCTTGAGCGATTCCGGTGGCTACACCTTC
TRBJ1-1 . few TRBV29-1 CSVEWGGSMNTEAFF TGCAGCGTTGAGTGGGGTGGTTCCATGAACACTGAAGCTTTCTTT
TRBJ2-3 TRBD1 . TRBV29-1 CSSGRDRGDTDTQYF TGCAGCTCGGGCAGGGACAGGGGTGATACAGATACGCAGTATTTT
TRBJ2-1 TRBD1 few TRBV9 CASSPRLWQGAGEQFF TGTGCCAGCAGCCCCCGCCTCTGGCAGGGGGCCGGTGAGCAGTTCTTC
TRBJ1-2 . . TRBV30 CAWSSVGGAGGYTF TGTGCCTGGAGTAGTGTTGGGGGCGCGGGTGGCTACACCTTC
TRBJ2-6 . few TRBV7-2 CASPGGSGANVLTF TGTGCCAGCCCCGGGGGATCTGGGGCCAACGTCCTGACTTTC
TRBJ1-6 . . TRBV9 CASSAGPTPEGSPLHF TGTGCCAGCAGCGCTGGGCCGACCCCCGAGGGGTCACCCCTCCACTTT
TRBJ1-2 . many TRBV30 CAWSHASGLNYGYTF TGTGCCTGGAGTCACGCCTCGGGACTTAACTATGGCTACACCTTC
TRBJ1-2 TRBD1 few TRBV25-1 CASSETGVINYGYTF TGTGCCAGCAGTGAAACAGGGGTGATTAACTATGGCTACACCTTC
TRBJ2-1 TRBD2 . TRBV5-1 CASSPGLAGGIF TGCGCCAGCAGTCCCGGACTAGCGGGAGGAATCTTC
TRBJ1-1 . . TRBV30 CAWSAGENTEAFF TGTGCCTGGAGTGCAGGGGAGAACACTGAAGCTTTCTTT
TRBJ1-5 TRBD1 . TRBV30 CAWSLTGGFNQPQHF TGTGCCTGGAGCCTGACAGGGGGGTTCAATCAGCCCCAGCATTTT
TRBJ2-1 . few TRBV5-6 CASSLGPTRGEQFF TGTGCCAGCAGCTTGGGTCCAACGAGGGGTGAGCAGTTCTTC
TRBJ2-5 . few TRBV7-2 CASSLAAARQETQYF TGTGCCAGCAGCTTAGCGGCGGCTCGGCAAGAGACCCAGTACTTC
TRBJ2-7 . few TRBV10-3 CAISEGGTYEQYF TGTGCCATCAGTGAGGGCGGGACCTACGAGCAGTACTTC
TRBJ2-1 TRBD2 . TRBV7-3 CASSLTTSGRWDEQFF TGTGCCAGCAGCTTAACGACTAGCGGGAGGTGGGATGAGCAGTTCTTC
TRBJ2-1 . . TRBV7-9 CASSLARDQYNEQFF TGTGCCAGCAGCTTAGCCCGGGACCAATACAATGAGCAGTTCTTC
TRBJ2-3 TRBD2 few TRBV5-1 CASSLGAGQTDTQYF TGCGCCAGCAGCTTGGGAGCGGGGCAAACAGATACGCAGTATTTT
TRBJ2-5 . . TRBV10-3 CAISGVAIEQETQYF TGTGCCATCAGTGGGGTAGCGATAGAGCAAGAGACCCAGTACTTC
TRBJ1-1 . few TRBV6-5 CASRRYRVANTEAFF TGTGCCAGCAGACGATACAGGGTGGCAAACACTGAAGCTTTCTTT
TRBJ2-2 . . TRBV9 CASGDTTGELFF TGTGCCAGCGGGGATACAACCGGGGAGCTGTTTTTT
TRBJ2-3 TRBD1 . TRBV4-3 CASSQVGTGGNTQYF TGCGCCAGCAGCCAAGTAGGAACAGGGGGTAATACGCAGTATTTT
TRBJ1-4 . few TRBV14 CASNKGRAGEKLFF TGTGCCAGCAACAAGGGGAGGGCAGGCGAAAAACTGTTTTTT
TRBJ2-6 . few TRBV4-2 CASTAGHSGANVLTF TGTGCCAGCACGGCTGGACACTCTGGGGCCAACGTCCTGACTTTC
TRBJ2-2 . . TRBV11-2 CASSLGWGRRNTGELFF TGTGCCAGCAGCTTAGGATGGGGCAGGCGGAACACCGGGGAGCTGTTTTTT
TRBJ1-1 . . TRBV7-9 CASSPIGGRENTEAFF TGTGCCAGCAGCCCCATAGGGGGAAGGGAGAACACTGAAGCTTTCTTT
TRBJ2-3 TRBD2 . TRBV11-2 CASSALAGGRTDTQYF TGTGCCAGCAGCGCCCTAGCGGGGGGGCGCACAGATACGCAGTATTTT
TRBJ1-5 TRBD1 . TRBV4-1 CASSQGGQATAQPQHF TGCGCCAGCAGCCAAGGGGGACAGGCGACGGCGCAGCCCCAGCATTTT
TRBJ2-3 TRBD2 . TRBV9 CASSARLASTDTQYF TGTGCCAGCAGCGCCCGACTAGCGAGCACAGATACGCAGTATTTT